The T cell receptor beta chain described here comes from a study of shared clonotypes between healthy human individuals (TCRdb year 2020). In the study overall: The cohort comprised a couple of women and a few men aged 18 to 49 years. For each donor, CD4 naive and CD4 memory were each given three plates, CD8 naive was given two plates, and CD8 memory was given one plate. Each donor's leukapheresis produced roughly between about 0.9 and 9.5 billion PBMCs. To estimate repertoire size and how much clonotypes are shared between individuals, the study performed deep sequencing of blood TCR repertoires from roughly five healthy adults. To increase sequencing depth and limit assay-specific biases, TCR repertoire library preparation and sequencing were carried out by different laboratories using diverse techniques.

TCR CDR3 regions were amplified from genomic DNA by multiplex PCR using the deep immunoSEQ assay. Extracted genomic DNA from each cell subset was spread evenly across all wells of several immunoSEQ 96-well plates, with each plate serving as a replicate. Each replicate PCR for sorted subsets received approximately 200 ng genomic DNA, equal to about 30,000 T cell genomes. The purified libraries were quantified using a Qubit 3.0 fluorometer, sized with a Bioanalyzer 2100, and then quantified again using the KAPA Library Quantification kit. Each immunoSEQ 96-well plate was sequenced on its own single-read 150-cycle Illumina NextSeq 550 flow cell. In the source study's methods: Because only junctional sequences without quality scores were contained in the immunoSEQ output, filtering matching that applied to full-length reads could not be performed. Sequences were annotated with PyIR, a Python wrapper for IgBLAST v1.9, and V/J genes and CDR3 were assigned using IMGT germline references. Reads were filtered out if the reads had weak V/J assignments (E-value above 1e-6), no CDR3, stop codons, out-of-frame junctions, or ambiguous translated residues. V3J clonotypes were defined as sequences sharing an identical inferred V gene, J gene, and CDR3 amino acid sequence. Percentage overlap between repertoires was calculated by dividing the number of shared unique clonotypes by the size of the smaller repertoire. Repertoire richness was assessed with RTK rarefaction, the Chao1 estimator, and Recon v2.1 estimates of unobserved clonotypes. OLGA was used to compute generation probabilities for all TCRbeta clonotypes that the gDNA method yielded from a few donors. TCRdb limited this immuneACCESS table to in-frame rearrangements with V and J called. A share of clones is missing; checked studies link under half to unresolved V genes, and the rest is unexplained. The V and J calls and the clone size are those of that table, but D and trimming were determined from the DNA. The sample table lists 2 million to 2.5 million clones, approximately 94% of them with a count of one. The ten largest clones represent roughly 1% of the sample.

What the work shows at the level of the full study, not this receptor alone: Only blood was sampled, and tissue TCR repertoires likely differ from those in blood. Rarefaction of sorted-subset datasets indicated incomplete sequencing despite the large sequencing depth. When four donors were compared, the shared fraction of clonotypes was around 5.1% for naive CD4, roughly 3.4% for naive CD8, more than 2% for memory CD4, and 0.35% to 0.5% for memory CD8. Clonotypes shared by all four sorted-subset donors showed higher generation probabilities than non-shared clonotypes. Because the study included a small number of donors, the genetic and exposure-history diversity represented was limited. Pairwise subsampling led to the expectation that sequencing depth would affect the degree of clonotype sharing among donors. Estimated clonotype richness was generally larger for naive than for memory subsets.

Remarks on this clone: This clone's antigen is unknown. No much larger clone exists at a distance of one base, and base qualities are not known. Other DNA sequences in this specimen translate into the identical CDR3.

CD8 naive samples were obtained by positive selection for CCR7 among CD45RO-negative cells, yielding a CD45RA+CCR7+ population from which TemRA cells were excluded. Donors were healthy HIV-negative adults with no recently reported acute infections or vaccinations. Every donor was a Caucasian adult residing in Nashville, Tennessee, USA. After blood collection by leukapheresis, PBMCs were isolated using Ficoll-Histopaque density gradient centrifugation and then cryopreserved in the vapor phase of liquid nitrogen. Purity and quantity of every magnetically sorted T cell population were checked by analytical flow cytometry. Genomic DNA was isolated from each sorted fraction and quantified by UV absorbance on a Nanodrop 2000c. Between the V and J ends, shortened by 6 bases and 1 base respectively, the junction contains 10 bases. Reading the germline V gene (reference sequence) gives CDR1 LNHDA and CDR2 SQIVND. Reading from cysteine to phenylalanine, the CDR3 counts 14 amino acids. Of all the DNA, just the CDR3 is kept, 42 bases in frame from base 1.

This chain joins TRBV19 to TRBJ1-5, and the D gene may be TRBD1, 5 bases matching. The receptor was derived from a man between 18 and 29 years old in good health. Source material: naive CD8+ T cells sorted from blood. The sample's cell subset or site label, decoded: CD45RA+CCR7+. The CDR3 protein is CASSYRDSNQPQHF. The nucleotide sequence is given as TGTGCCAGTAGCTACCGGGACAGCAATCAGCCCCAGCATTTT.